This T cell receptor (beta chain) is from a study of shared T cell receptors in the human thymus. The assay was immunoSEQ multiplex PCR, and TCRdb's table has in-frame clones only and misses some. The profile shows hundreds of thousands of clones, around 87% of them singletons. The germline gives CDR1 SGHNT, CDR2 YENEEA. The length of the CDR3 is 13 residues. Between the trimmed V and J ends, which lost 4 bases and 5 bases, there was a span of 11 bases. These data were also reused for a study on human thymus T cells. That report adds: The study used thymus tissue resected during corrective heart surgery.

The sequence was obtained from a boy in the first two years of life with a congenital heart defect. Sequenced input: thymocytes. J is TRBJ2-5 and V is TRBV11-3; no clear D. DNA of the CDR3: TGTGCCAGCAGCTCCCGCCCCCAGGAGACCCAGTACTTC. Translating it yields CASSSRPQETQYF.